The rows below give T cell receptor beta chains drawn from one sample of a study of cytomegalovirus exposure and HLA in healthy donors. Some clones are missing from TCRdb's copy, which holds only in-frame ones; the method was immunoSEQ multiplex PCR. The data hold hundreds of thousands of clones, with about two thirds observed a single time. Input material: PBMCs. These receptors came from a man aged 35-49 years in good health and CMV-seropositive. The CDR3 runs from the conserved cysteine through the conserved F or W. The D gene is left open where the match is weak. Some rows have no size entry. The others give once, few or many, or a class for an expanded clone.

D,J,V,length,size,DNA,CDR3
.,TRBJ2-3,TRBV5-1,12,few,TGCGCCAGCAGCGTAGGGGGAGATACGCAGTATTTT,CASSVGGDTQYF
TRBD1,TRBJ1-2,TRBV29-1,13,few,TGCAGCGCGTCGCCGGGACAGGGTAATGGCTACACCTTC,CSASPGQGNGYTF
.,TRBJ1-4,TRBV21-1,17,.,TGTGCCAGCAGTTGGGCCCCGGGACCCGGCGGGAGTGAAAAACTGTTTTTT,CASSWAPGPGGSEKLFF
TRBD1,TRBJ2-5,TRBV28,19,.,TGTGCCAGCAGTTTTTTAGCTCAAACAGGGGGCGCATCTAAAGAGACCCAGTACTTC,CASSFLAQTGGASKETQYF
TRBD1,TRBJ1-5,TRBV7-9,12,few,TGTGCCAGCAGCCAGGGGGGTCAGCCCCAGCATTTT,CASSQGGQPQHF
.,TRBJ2-3,TRBV18,14,few,TGTGCCAGCTCACCAATAGCGGCGGCAGATACGCAGTATTTT,CASSPIAAADTQYF
.,TRBJ2-3,TRBV5-1,14,.,TGCGCCAGCAGCTTGCGTCAGAACACAGATACGCAGTATTTT,CASSLRQNTDTQYF
.,TRBJ1-2,TRBV15,16,.,TGTGCCACCAGCAGGGGAGGCTCAGGGCGGGTCTATGGCTACACCTTC,CATSRGGSGRVYGYTF
TRBD1,TRBJ2-5,TRBV4-3,13,.,TGCGCCAGCGGCCAGGACAGGGAAGAGACCCAGTACTTC,CASGQDREETQYF
TRBD2,TRBJ2-7,TRBV27,17,.,TGTGCCAGCAGCGCACTCATTGGGACTAGCGGATCCTACGAGCAGTACTTC,CASSALIGTSGSYEQYF
.,TRBJ2-3,TRBV19,16,few,TGTGCCAGTAGTGGAAGTCAGGGGTTTTCCACAGATACGCAGTATTTT,CASSGSQGFSTDTQYF
.,TRBJ1-6,TRBV13,14,.,TGTGCCAGCAGCTTAGCACTGGTTAATTCACCCCTCCACTTT,CASSLALVNSPLHF
.,TRBJ1-4,TRBV28,13,once,TGTGCCAGCAGGGCGGATTCAGGGGAAAAACTGTTTTTT,CASRADSGEKLFF
.,TRBJ2-7,TRBV5-6,16,.,TGTGCCAGCAGCCCTCCTGTCGGGGTCCTCCTGTACGAGCAGTACTTC,CASSPPVGVLLYEQYF
TRBD2,TRBJ2-3,TRBV28,18,.,TGTGCCAGCAGTCCCCAGCGGGGGCCCTCCTTACGCACAGATACGCAGTATTTT,CASSPQRGPSLRTDTQYF
.,TRBJ1-2,TRBV29-1,12,few,TGCAGCGTTGACGGCCAGGTCTATGGCTACACCTTC,CSVDGQVYGYTF
.,TRBJ2-2,TRBV12-2,16,.,TGTGCAAGTCGGTGCGACACTGCCTCGAACACCGGGGAGCTGTTTTTT,CASRCDTASNTGELFF
TRBD1,TRBJ1-5,TRBV25-1,13,.,TGTGCCAGCGGAAGACAGGGAGATCAGCCCCAGCATTTT,CASGRQGDQPQHF
TRBD1,TRBJ2-7,TRBV2,14,.,TGTGCCAGCAGAGCGGACAGGGGGTTCCACGAGCAGTACTTC,CASRADRGFHEQYF
.,TRBJ1-2,TRBV7-9,17,.,TGTGCCAGCAGCTTCGTCGGATCCACAGGGACGAACTATGGTCAGACCTTC,CASSFVGSTGTNYGQTF
.,TRBJ2-1,TRBV14,16,few,TGTGCCAGCAGCCAAGGGTCAGGGCCCCTCTACAATGAGCAGTTCTTC,CASSQGSGPLYNEQFF
TRBD1,TRBJ1-4,TRBV19,17,.,TGTGCCAGTAGTATGGGACAGGAGATTACAACTAATGAAAAACTGTTTTTT,CASSMGQEITTNEKLFF
.,TRBJ2-6,TRBV28,17,.,TGTGCCAGCAGTTTAGCGGACACCCTCTCTGGGGCCAACGTCCTGACTTTC,CASSLADTLSGANVLTF
.,TRBJ1-1,TRBV9,15,.,TGTGCCAGCAGCGTAGATTCCAGAATGAACACTGAAGCTTTCTTT,CASSVDSRMNTEAFF
TRBD2,TRBJ2-5,TRBV6-5,15,.,TGTGCCAGCAGTTACTCACTAGCGGGGGAAGGGACCCAGTACTTC,CASSYSLAGEGTQYF
TRBD1,TRBJ2-1,TRBV4-1,17,.,TGCGCCAGCAGCCAACTTACCGGGACAGGGGGTTACAATGAGCAGTTCTTC,CASSQLTGTGGYNEQFF
TRBD2,TRBJ2-1,TRBV5-1,14,.,TGCGCCAGCATCCGGACTAGCGGGGGGAATGAGCAGTTCTTC,CASIRTSGGNEQFF
TRBD2,TRBJ2-1,TRBV9,15,few,TGTGCCAGCAGCGTAGATAGCGGGGGTGCGTCTCGGCAGTTCTTC,CASSVDSGGASRQFF
.,TRBJ1-3,TRBV5-1,15,.,TGCGCCAGCAGCTTGGGTGAGAGCTCTGGAAACACCATATATTTT,CASSLGESSGNTIYF
.,TRBJ2-5,TRBV6-6,14,.,TGTGCCAGCAGTTACTCGAGCAGGCAAGAGACCCAGTACTTC,CASSYSSRQETQYF
.,TRBJ2-3,TRBV7-2,14,.,TGTGCCAGCAGCTTCGCACGGAGCACAGATACGCAGTATTTT,CASSFARSTDTQYF
.,TRBJ1-3,TRBV5-4,15,.,TGTGCCAGCAGCTTGCCGAGGTCCCCTGGAAACACCATATATTTT,CASSLPRSPGNTIYF
.,TRBJ1-6,TRBV27,14,.,TGTGCCAGCATGGGACACTCTTATAATTCACCCCTCCACTTT,CASMGHSYNSPLHF
.,TRBJ1-1,TRBV6-5,14,.,TGTGCCAGCAGTTACGGCGGCACCTTTACTGAAGCTTTCTTT,CASSYGGTFTEAFF
.,TRBJ2-7,TRBV5-4,13,few,TGTGCCAGCAGCCTGGTGGGCGATTACGAGCAGTACTTC,CASSLVGDYEQYF
TRBD2,TRBJ2-5,TRBV9,21,.,TGTGCCAGCAGCGTAGCTACTAGGACTAGCGGGGGGGATCCCCACGCTGAGACCCAGTACTTC,CASSVATRTSGGDPHAETQYF
TRBD2,TRBJ2-5,TRBV7-6,14,few,TGTGCCAGCAGGCCTCTAGCGGGGAAAGAGACCCAGTACTTC,CASRPLAGKETQYF